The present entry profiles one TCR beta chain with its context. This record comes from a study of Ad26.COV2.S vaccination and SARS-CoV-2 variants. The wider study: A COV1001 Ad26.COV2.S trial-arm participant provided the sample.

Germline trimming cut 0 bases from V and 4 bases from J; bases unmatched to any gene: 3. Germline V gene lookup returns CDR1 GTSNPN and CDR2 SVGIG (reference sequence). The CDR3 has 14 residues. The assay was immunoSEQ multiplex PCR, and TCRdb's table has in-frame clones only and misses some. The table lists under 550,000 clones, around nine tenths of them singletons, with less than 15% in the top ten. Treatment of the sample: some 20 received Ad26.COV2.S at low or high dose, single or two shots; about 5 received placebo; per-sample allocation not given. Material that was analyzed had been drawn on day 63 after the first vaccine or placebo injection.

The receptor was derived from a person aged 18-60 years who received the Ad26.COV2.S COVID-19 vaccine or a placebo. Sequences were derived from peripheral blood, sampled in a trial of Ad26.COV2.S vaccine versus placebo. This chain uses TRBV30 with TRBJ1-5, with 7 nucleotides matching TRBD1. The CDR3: CAWSVLQGNQPQHF. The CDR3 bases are TGTGCCTGGAGTGTATTACAGGGGAATCAGCCCCAGCATTTT.